Described below is a single T cell receptor (beta chain) sequence and its context. Its specificity is unknown. This sample stems from a study of blood T cells in healthy people across ages. Study-wide findings and caveats: Greater diversity and more naive CD4+ cells were seen in long-lived donors than in aged donors.

Per the germline V gene, CDR1 is MDHEN and CDR2 is SYDVKM. The CDR3 is 12 residues long. Sample-barcoded 5' priming and a J-beta primer mix drove a second PCR of about 7 to 12 cycles. CDR3-containing paired-end reads numbering at least 2.5 million came from each sample. TCRdb re-analysed the 5' RACE reads in MiXCR, keeping a single row per CDR3 protein. The profile shows 700,000 to 950,000 distinct CDR3 sequences, over 45% of them singletons. The sequence derives from a man aged 25-40 years in good health. The specimen sequenced was blood. The J gene is TRBJ2-5, the V gene TRBV28; D ambiguous. The DNA end lines up better with TRBJ2-7; the J call may be wrong. The CDR3 region has the DNA TGTGCCAGCAGTGAACCGGACTACGAGCAGTACTTC. Translating it yields CASSEPDYEQYF.